These 3 T cell receptor beta chains originate from one sample sequenced in a study of read filtering for tumor transcriptome and immune sequencing. From about 0.4 ug of RNA, a library with molecular barcoded alpha/delta and beta/gamma adaptors was made. MiXCR, run by TCRdb on the reads, gives a single entry per CDR3 protein. The sample yields some 120,000 distinct CDR3 sequences, approximately 13% seen once. The sequenced sample consisted of a population of CD138-negative cells sorted from bone marrow. Receptor source: a donor aged 40 or over with multiple myeloma.

This clonotype was counted ten times or more. V usage is TRBV30 and J usage is TRBJ2-7; D is unresolved. The CDR3 contains 11 residues. Per the germline V gene, CDR1 is GTSNPN and CDR2 is SVGIG (reference sequence). V was cut by 0 bases and J by 3 bases, with 3 bases left in between. CDR3 nucleotide sequence: TGTGCCTGGAGTGTAAACTACGAGCAGTACTTC. The encoded protein is CAWSVNYEQYF.

This clonotype was observed many times. The junction differs from germline at one of its ends, possibly a read error. The J gene is TRBJ2-5, the V gene TRBV5-1, with 8 bases that match TRBD1. CDR3 length: 15 amino acids. CDR1 is SGHRS, CDR2 YFSETQ, per germline. CDR3 nucleotides: TGTGCCAGCAGCCTCGCCTCCGGGACAGGAGAGACCCAGTACTTC. Its protein is CASSLASGTGETQYF.

This clonotype showed up many times. V gene TRBV6-2 or TRBV6-3 combines with J gene TRBJ2-1; D is perhaps TRBD1 (6 bases). The CDR3 consists of 15 residues. Germline V lookup: CDR1 MNHEY, CDR2 SVGEGT. Trimming pared 7 bases from V and 4 bases from J, leaving 17 bases between. CDR3 coding DNA: TGTGCCAGCATCCCTGGGACATGGTCTTACAATGAGCAGTTCTTC. Translating it yields CASIPGTWSYNEQFF.